What follows are 16 T cell receptor beta chains derived from one specimen sequenced in a study of blood T cell repertoires in COVID-19. Data came from immunoSEQ multiplex PCR; TCRdb stores just in-frame clones and leaves some out. Among some 150,000 clones listed, around 84% were seen once. The sequencing input was peripheral blood. Receptor source: a human donor in a cohort sampled during active COVID-19.

V usage is TRBV5-4 and J usage is TRBJ2-7; 10 bases align to TRBD2. This CDR3 contains 16 residues. Trimming cost V 0 bases and J 0 bases; bases outside gene matches: 3. CDR1 is SGHNT and CDR2 is YYREEE in the germline V gene (reference sequence). As DNA, the CDR3 is TGTGCCAGCAGCTTGGGGGGACTAGCGCTCTCCTACGAGCAGTACTTC. Protein: CASSLGGLALSYEQYF.

The chain uses TRBV11-3 and TRBJ2-5; D call uncertain. The V gene lost 2 bases and the J gene lost 6 bases, with 7 bases spanning the gap. CDR3 length: 12 residues. Germline V gene lookup returns CDR1 SGHNT and CDR2 YENEEA. The CDR3 DNA reads TGTGCCAGCAGCTTAAGCTTTAAGACCCAGTACTTC. Encoded protein: CASSLSFKTQYF.

This clone was seen a handful of times. The gene calls are TRBV6-1 and TRBJ1-2; 9 nucleotides align to TRBD1. The J segment lost 7 bases and the V segment lost 3 bases, leaving 12 bases of the junction unmatched. The CDR3 runs to 16 residues. The germline V gene encodes CDR1 MNHNS and CDR2 SASEGT. The CDR3: CASSETGGSGPGGYTF. CDR3 sequence (DNA): TGTGCCAGCAGTGAGACAGGGGGTTCCGGTCCGGGTGGCTACACCTTC.

This chain uses TRBV19 with TRBJ2-1, with D perhaps matching TRBD1 (5 bases). Germline V gene data show CDR1 as LNHDA and CDR2 as SQIVND (reference sequence). This CDR3 spans 16 amino acids. V dropped 5 bases and J dropped 3 bases, with 17 bases sitting between them. The CDR3 nucleotides are TGTGCCAGTAGTGCGCAGGGTTCCAACCTCTACAATGAGCAGTTCTTC. This encodes CASSAQGSNLYNEQFF.

This clone was counted only a few times. The rearrangement uses TRBV6-6 and TRBJ2-2, with 11 positions matching TRBD2. Germline V gives CDR1 MNHNY, CDR2 SVGAGI (reference sequence). CDR3 length: 15 amino acids. Trimming at V came to 2 bases and at J to 4 bases, leaving 0 bases not matched to a gene. CDR3 sequence (DNA): TGTGCCAGCAGTTACGGGACTAGCGGCACCGGGGAGCTGTTTTTT. This gives the protein CASSYGTSGTGELFF.

The chain couples TRBV6-2 or TRBV6-3 to TRBJ1-2; TRBD1 matches 8 bases. Germline CDR1 and CDR2: MNHEY and SVGEGT. This CDR3 region has 18 residues. V lost 5 bases and J lost 1; bases outside the gene matches: 15. The CDR3 bases are TGTGCCAGCAGTACATCGGGACAGGCGACGAACTATAACTATGGCTACACCTTC. It is translated as CASSTSGQATNYNYGYTF.

This clone was detected once. The CDR3 nucleotides read TGTGCCAGCAGTTTTAACAGTTTGAACACTGAAGCTTTCTTT. Its translation is CASSFNSLNTEAFF. V usage is TRBV6-2 or TRBV6-3 and J usage is TRBJ1-1; no firm D call. With 4 bases removed from V and 0 bases from J, the gap between germline ends came to 9 bases. CDR1 MNHEY and CDR2 SVGEGT come from the germline V gene. The CDR3 consists of 14 residues.

The chain links TRBV28 to TRBJ1-5; a possible D gene is TRBD1 (6 bases). Looked up from germline, CDR1 is MDHEN and CDR2 is SYDVKM. V lost 5 bases, J lost 1 base, and 12 bases lay in between. The CDR3 runs 15 residues. This CDR3 reads CASSPGAGSNQPQHF. The CDR3 nucleotides read TGTGCCAGCAGTCCAGGGGCAGGGAGCAATCAGCCCCAGCATTTT. Complete variable domain (other parts from reference TRBV28 and TRBJ1-5): DVKVTQSSRYLVKRTGEKVFLECVQDMDHENMFWYRQDPGLGLRLIYFSYDVKMKEKGDIPEGYSVSREKKERFSLILESASTNQTSMYLCASSPGAGSNQPQHFGDGTRLSIL.

The chain couples TRBV7-3 to TRBJ1-6; D is possibly TRBD1 (5 bases). The CDR3 consists of 14 residues. Trimming left V 5 bases short and J 10 bases short, with 15 bases between. In germline, CDR1 is SGHTA, CDR2 FQGTGA. CDR3 DNA sequence: TGTGCCAGCAGCCCAGGGTTTCCAGGATCACCCCTCCACTTT. Translated: CASSPGFPGSPLHF.

This clone has a single count. V is TRBV2 and J is TRBJ2-3, with a possible D match to TRBD1 (6 bases). CDR3 length: 13 residues. Trimming took off 8 bases at V and 3 bases at J, with 12 bases between the two ends. Germline V gives CDR1 SNHLY, CDR2 FYNNEI. In nucleotides, the CDR3 is TGTGCCAGCCCGGACAGTTTAACAGATACGCAGTATTTT. It specifies CASPDSLTDTQYF.

V usage is TRBV19 and J usage is TRBJ2-5; no firm D call. This CDR3 is built from 14 residues. Germline V gene lookup returns CDR1 LNHDA and CDR2 SQIVND (reference sequence). The V gene lost 5 bases and the J gene lost 5 bases, with 15 bases spanning the gap. In DNA form, the CDR3 reads TGTGCCAGTAGTTACCCCGGCCGGCGGGAGACCCAGTACTTC. Translating it yields CASSYPGRRETQYF.

The chain is built from TRBV6-2 or TRBV6-3 and TRBJ2-2; D gene unclear. The CDR3 has 13 amino acids. Germline CDR1 MNHEY, CDR2 SVGEGT. V shed 4 bases and J shed 4 bases, with 7 bases lying between them. CDR3 amino acids: CASSFTGTGELFF. Written as DNA, the CDR3 is TGTGCCAGCAGTTTCACGGGCACCGGGGAGCTGTTTTTT.

The rearrangement joins TRBV2 to TRBJ2-7; 8 nucleotides line up with TRBD1. In germline, CDR1 is SNHLY, CDR2 FYNNEI. V trimming: 7 bases; J trimming: 6 bases; junction bases outside the gene matches: 5. This CDR3 region has 12 residues. CDR3 nucleotides: TGTGCCAGCACCCGGGACAGGCGCGAGCAGTACTTC. Translating it yields CASTRDRREQYF.

The chain recombines TRBV7-2 with TRBJ1-1; 8 bases fit TRBD1. V was clipped by 2 bases and J by 1 base; unmatched bases: 3. Germline assignment: CDR1 SGHTA and CDR2 FQGNSA. CDR3 length equals 15 residues. DNA of the CDR3: TGTGCCAGCAGCTTAATTGGACAGGGGAACACTGAAGCTTTCTTT. It is translated as CASSLIGQGNTEAFF.

The CDR3 region is CAWTGESYEQYF. As DNA, the CDR3 is TGTGCCTGGACAGGGGAGTCCTACGAGCAGTACTTC. The chain carries TRBV30 and TRBJ2-7; TRBD1 might be the D (6 bases). The germline CDR1 and CDR2 sequences are GTSNPN and SVGIG (reference sequence). The CDR3 has 12 amino acids. Between the trimmed V and J ends, which lost 4 bases and 1 base, there was a span of 8 bases.

This clone has only one observation. The chain recombines TRBV9 with TRBJ1-3; 8 positions match TRBD1. This CDR3 is built from 18 residues. Trimming cost V 3 bases and J 4 bases; bases outside gene matches: 15. The germline V gene encodes CDR1 SGDLS and CDR2 YYNGEE. Here the CDR3 DNA reads TGTGCCAGCAGCGACCCCCGGGACAGGACGTTTGCCGGAAACACCATATATTTT. This encodes CASSDPRDRTFAGNTIYF.